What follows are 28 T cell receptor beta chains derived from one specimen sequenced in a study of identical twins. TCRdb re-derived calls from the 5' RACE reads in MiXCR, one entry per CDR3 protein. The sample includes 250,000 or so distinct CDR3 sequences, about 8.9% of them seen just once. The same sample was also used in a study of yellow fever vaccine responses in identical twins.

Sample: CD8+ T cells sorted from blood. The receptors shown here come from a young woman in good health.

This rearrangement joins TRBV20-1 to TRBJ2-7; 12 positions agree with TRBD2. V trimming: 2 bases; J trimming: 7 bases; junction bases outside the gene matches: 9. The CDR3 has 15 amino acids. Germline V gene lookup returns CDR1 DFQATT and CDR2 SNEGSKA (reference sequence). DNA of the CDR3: TGCAGTGCTAGAACCTGGACTAGCGGGGTTGAAGAGCAGTACTTC. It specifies CSARTWTSGVEEQYF.

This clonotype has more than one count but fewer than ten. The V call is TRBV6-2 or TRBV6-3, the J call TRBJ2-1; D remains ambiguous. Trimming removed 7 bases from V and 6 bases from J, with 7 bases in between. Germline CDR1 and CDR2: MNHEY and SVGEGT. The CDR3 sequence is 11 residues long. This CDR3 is CASTVGNEQFF. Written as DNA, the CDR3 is TGTGCCAGCACCGTAGGCAATGAGCAGTTCTTC.

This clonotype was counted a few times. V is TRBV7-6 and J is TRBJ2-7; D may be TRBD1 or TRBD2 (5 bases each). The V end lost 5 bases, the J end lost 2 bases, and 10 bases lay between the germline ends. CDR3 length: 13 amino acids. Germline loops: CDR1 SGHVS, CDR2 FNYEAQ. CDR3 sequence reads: CASSGGLTYEQYF. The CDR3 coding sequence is TGTGCCAGCAGCGGGGGTCTTACCTACGAGCAGTACTTC. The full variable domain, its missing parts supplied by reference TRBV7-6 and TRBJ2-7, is GAGVSQSPRYKVTKRGQDVALRCDPISGHVSLYWYRQALGQGPEFLTYFNYEAQQDKSGLPNDRFSAERPEGSISTLTIQRTEQRDSAMYRCASSGGLTYEQYFGPGTRLTVT.

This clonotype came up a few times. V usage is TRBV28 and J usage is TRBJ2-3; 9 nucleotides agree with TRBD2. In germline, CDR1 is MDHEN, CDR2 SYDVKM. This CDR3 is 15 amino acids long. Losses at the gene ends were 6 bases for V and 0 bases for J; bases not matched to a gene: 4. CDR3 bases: TGTGCCAGCAGGGTAGCGGGGGTGAGCACAGATACGCAGTATTTT. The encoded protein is CASRVAGVSTDTQYF.

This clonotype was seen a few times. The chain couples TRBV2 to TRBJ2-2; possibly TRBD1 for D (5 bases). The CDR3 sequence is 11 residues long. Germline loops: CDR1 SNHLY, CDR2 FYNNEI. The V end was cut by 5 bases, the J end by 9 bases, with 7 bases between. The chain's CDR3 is CASSTGRELFF. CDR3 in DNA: TGTGCCAGCAGTACAGGCAGGGAGCTGTTTTTT.

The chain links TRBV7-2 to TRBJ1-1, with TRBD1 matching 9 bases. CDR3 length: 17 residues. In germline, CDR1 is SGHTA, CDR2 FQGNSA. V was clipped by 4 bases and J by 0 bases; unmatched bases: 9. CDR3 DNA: TGTGCCAGCAGCTGGGGACAGGGACTGAACTTGAACACTGAAGCTTTCTTT. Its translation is CASSWGQGLNLNTEAFF.

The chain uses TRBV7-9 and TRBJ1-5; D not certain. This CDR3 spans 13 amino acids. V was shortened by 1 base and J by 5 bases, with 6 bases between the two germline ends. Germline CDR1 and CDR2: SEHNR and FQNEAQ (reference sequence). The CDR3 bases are TGTGCCAGCAGCTTAGAGTCAGATCAGCCCCAGCATTTT. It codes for CASSLESDQPQHF.

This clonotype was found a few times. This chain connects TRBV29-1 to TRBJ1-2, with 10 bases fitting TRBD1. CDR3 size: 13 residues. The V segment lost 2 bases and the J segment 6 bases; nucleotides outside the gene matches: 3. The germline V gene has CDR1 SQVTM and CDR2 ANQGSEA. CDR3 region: CSVELGTGDGYTF. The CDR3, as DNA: TGCAGCGTTGAACTCGGGACAGGGGATGGCTACACCTTC.

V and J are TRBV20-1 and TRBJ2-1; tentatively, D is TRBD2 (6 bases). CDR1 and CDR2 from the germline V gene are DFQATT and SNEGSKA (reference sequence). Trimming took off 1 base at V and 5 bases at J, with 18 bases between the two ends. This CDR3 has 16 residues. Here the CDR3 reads CSARAEAGRLNNEQFF. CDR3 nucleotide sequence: TGCAGTGCTAGAGCTGAGGCGGGGAGGTTGAACAATGAGCAGTTCTTC.

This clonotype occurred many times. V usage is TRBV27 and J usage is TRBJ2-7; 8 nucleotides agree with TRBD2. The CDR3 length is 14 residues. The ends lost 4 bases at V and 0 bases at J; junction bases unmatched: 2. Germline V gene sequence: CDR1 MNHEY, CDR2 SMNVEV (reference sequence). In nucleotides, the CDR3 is TGTGCCAGCAGTTCAGGACTAGCCTCCTACGAGCAGTACTTC. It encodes CASSSGLASYEQYF.

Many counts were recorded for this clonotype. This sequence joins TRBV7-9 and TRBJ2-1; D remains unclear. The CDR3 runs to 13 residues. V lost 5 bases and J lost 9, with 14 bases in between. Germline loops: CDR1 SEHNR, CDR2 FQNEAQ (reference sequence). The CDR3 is CASSPPGVGEQFF. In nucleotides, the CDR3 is TGTGCCAGCAGCCCTCCCGGCGTCGGTGAGCAGTTCTTC.

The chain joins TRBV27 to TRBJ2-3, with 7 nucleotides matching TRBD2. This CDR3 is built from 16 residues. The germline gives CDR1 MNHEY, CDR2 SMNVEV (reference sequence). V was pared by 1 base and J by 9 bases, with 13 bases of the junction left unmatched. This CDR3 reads CASSLWSSGEKSTQYF. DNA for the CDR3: TGTGCCAGCAGTTTATGGTCCAGCGGGGAAAAGTCGACGCAGTATTTT.

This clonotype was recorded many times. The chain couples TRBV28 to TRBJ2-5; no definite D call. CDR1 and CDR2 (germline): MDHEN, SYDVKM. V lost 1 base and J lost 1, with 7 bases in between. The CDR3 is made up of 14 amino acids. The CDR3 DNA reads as TGTGCCAGCAGTTTATTCGGCACCCAAGAGACCCAGTACTTC. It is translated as CASSLFGTQETQYF. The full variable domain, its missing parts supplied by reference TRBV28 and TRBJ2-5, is DVKVTQSSRYLVKRTGEKVFLECVQDMDHENMFWYRQDPGLGLRLIYFSYDVKMKEKGDIPEGYSVSREKKERFSLILESASTNQTSMYLCASSLFGTQETQYFGPGTRLLVL.

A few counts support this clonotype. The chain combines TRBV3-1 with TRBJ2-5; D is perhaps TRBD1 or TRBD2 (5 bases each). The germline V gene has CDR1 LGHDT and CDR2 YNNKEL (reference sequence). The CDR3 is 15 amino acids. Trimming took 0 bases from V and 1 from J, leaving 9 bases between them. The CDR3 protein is CASSQDGTVQETQYF. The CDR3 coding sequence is TGTGCCAGCAGCCAAGATGGGACGGTCCAAGAGACCCAGTACTTC.

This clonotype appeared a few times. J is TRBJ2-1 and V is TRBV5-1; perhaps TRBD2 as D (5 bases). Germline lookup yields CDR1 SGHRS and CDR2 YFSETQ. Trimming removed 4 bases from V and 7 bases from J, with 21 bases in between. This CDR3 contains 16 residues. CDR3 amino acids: CASSLDGMGTGNEQFF. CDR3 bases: TGCGCCAGCAGCCTGGACGGGATGGGAACGGGGAATGAGCAGTTCTTC.

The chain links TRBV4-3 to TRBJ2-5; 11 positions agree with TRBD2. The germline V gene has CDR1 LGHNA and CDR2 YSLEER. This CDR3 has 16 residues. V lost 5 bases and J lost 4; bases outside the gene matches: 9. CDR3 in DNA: TGCGCCAGCAGCTACGAGTTAGCGGGAGGGGGAGAGACCCAGTACTTC. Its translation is CASSYELAGGGETQYF.

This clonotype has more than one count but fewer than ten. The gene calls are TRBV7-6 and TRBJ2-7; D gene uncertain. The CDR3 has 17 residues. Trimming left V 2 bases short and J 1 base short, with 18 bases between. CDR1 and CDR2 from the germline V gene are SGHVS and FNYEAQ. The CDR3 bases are TGTGCCAGCAGCTTACCATCGGGCAGGAGCCATTCCTACGAGCAGTACTTC. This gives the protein CASSLPSGRSHSYEQYF.

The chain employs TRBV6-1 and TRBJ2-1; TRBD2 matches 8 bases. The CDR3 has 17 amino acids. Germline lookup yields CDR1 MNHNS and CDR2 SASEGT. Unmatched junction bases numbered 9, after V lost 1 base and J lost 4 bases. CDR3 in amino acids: CASSEEPSGSSYNEQFF. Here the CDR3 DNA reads TGTGCCAGCAGTGAAGAGCCGAGCGGGAGTAGTTACAATGAGCAGTTCTTC.

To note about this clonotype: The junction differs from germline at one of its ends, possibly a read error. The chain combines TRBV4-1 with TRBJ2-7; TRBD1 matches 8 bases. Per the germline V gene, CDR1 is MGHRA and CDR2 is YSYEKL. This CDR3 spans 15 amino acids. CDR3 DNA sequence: TGCGCCAGCAGACAAGAGAAGACAGGGGTTTACGAGCAGTACTTC. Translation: CASRQEKTGVYEQYF.

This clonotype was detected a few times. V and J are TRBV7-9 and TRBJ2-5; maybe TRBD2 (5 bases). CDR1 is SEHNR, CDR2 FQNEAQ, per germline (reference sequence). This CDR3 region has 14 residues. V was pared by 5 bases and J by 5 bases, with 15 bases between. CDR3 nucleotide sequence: TGTGCCAGCAGCCAGCTCCCGGGGTGGGAGACCCAGTACTTC. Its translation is CASSQLPGWETQYF.

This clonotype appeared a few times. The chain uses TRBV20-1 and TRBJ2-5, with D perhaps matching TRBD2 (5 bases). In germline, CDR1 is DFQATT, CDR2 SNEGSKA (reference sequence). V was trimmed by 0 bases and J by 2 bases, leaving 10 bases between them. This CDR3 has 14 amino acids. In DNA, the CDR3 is TGCAGTGCTAGAGAACAGACGGGGCAAGAGACCCAGTACTTC. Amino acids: CSAREQTGQETQYF.

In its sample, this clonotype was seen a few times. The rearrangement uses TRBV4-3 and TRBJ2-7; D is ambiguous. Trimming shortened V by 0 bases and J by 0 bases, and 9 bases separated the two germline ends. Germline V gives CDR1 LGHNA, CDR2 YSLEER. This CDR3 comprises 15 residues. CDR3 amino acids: CASSQDLSSSYEQYF. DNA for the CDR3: TGCGCCAGCAGCCAAGATCTCAGTAGCTCCTACGAGCAGTACTTC.

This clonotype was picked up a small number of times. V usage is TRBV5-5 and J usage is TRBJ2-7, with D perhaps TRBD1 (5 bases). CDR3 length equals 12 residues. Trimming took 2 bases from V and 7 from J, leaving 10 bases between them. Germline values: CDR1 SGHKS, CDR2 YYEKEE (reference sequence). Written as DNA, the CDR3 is TGTGCCAGCAGCTTACAGGCAGGGGAGCAGTACTTC. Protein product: CASSLQAGEQYF.

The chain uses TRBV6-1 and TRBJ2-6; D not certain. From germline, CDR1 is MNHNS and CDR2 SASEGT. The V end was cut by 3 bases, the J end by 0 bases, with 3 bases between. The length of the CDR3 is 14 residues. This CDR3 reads CASSEVSGANVLTF. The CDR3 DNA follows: TGTGCCAGCAGTGAGGTCTCTGGGGCCAACGTCCTGACTTTC.

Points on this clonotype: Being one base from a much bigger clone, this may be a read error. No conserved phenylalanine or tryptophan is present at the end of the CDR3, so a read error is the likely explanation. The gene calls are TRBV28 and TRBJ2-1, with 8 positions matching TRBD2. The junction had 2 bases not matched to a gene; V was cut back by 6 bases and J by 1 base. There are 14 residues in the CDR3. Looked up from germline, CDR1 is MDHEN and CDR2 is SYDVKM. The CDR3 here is CASRLAASYNEQFL. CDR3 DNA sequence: TGTGCCAGCAGACTAGCGGCTTCCTACAATGAGCAGTTCCTC.

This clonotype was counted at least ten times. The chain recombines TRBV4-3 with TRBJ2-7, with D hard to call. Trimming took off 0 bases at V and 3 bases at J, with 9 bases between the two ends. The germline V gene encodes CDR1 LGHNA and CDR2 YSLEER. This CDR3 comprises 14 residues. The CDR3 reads CASSQDMASYEQYF. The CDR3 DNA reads TGCGCCAGCAGCCAAGATATGGCTAGCTACGAGCAGTACTTC.

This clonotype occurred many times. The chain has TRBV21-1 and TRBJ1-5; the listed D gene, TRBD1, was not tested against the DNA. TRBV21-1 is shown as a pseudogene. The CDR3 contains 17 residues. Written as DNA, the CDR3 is TGTGCCAGCAGCGGGGGCCACAGGGGGTATAGCAATCAGCCCCAGCATTTT. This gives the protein CASSGGHRGYSNQPQHF.

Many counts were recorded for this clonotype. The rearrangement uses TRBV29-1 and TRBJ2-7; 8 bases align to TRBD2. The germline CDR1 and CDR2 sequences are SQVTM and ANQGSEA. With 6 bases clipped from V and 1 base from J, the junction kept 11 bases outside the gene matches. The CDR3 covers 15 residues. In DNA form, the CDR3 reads TGCAGCGTATCTAAGGGGCGGGAGGCATCCTACGAGCAGTACTTC. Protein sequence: CSVSKGREASYEQYF.